This T cell receptor (beta chain) was found in a study of blood T cell repertoires in COVID-19. Study at large: T cells, B-cell-depleted T cells, or PBMCs provided the cDNA or gDNA that served as material.

This clone has just one count. How the authors handled the data: The assay estimated nucleated cells by amplifying reference gene primers. Method: immunoSEQ multiplex PCR; TCRdb's copy keeps in-frame clones and lacks some. That table gives V, J and clone size, and the DNA gave D and trimming. This sample has 290,000 or so clones; more than 85% occur once, and the top ten carry about 1.2%. V was cut by 2 bases and J by 1 base, with 11 bases left in between. The CDR3 sequence is 15 residues long. CDR1 LNHDA and CDR2 SQIVND come from the germline V gene (reference sequence). The source material was peripheral blood. This chain connects TRBV19 to TRBJ2-5; D gene uncertain. The clonotype was recovered from a man between 65 and 85 years old with acute or convalescent COVID-19. CDR3 coding DNA: TGTGCCAGTAGTATAATGTTGGCAGGCCAAGAGACCCAGTACTTC. Protein product: CASSIMLAGQETQYF.